This TCR beta chain was found in a study of blood T cell repertoires in COVID-19 (dated by TCRdb to 2020 to 2021). In terms of the full investigation: Samples from collaborators originated in the United States, Italy and Spain and spanned both the acute and convalescent phases of COVID-19. The material from the prospective study consisted of cDNA or gDNA derived from T cells, B-cell-depleted T cells, or PBMCs. The dataset comprised deeply sampled blood TCRbeta repertoires from subjects exposed to, actively infected with, or recovered from COVID-19. A freely available public database, intended as a resource for researchers studying the immune response to SARS-CoV-2, is where the repertoires were released. Samples were obtained from the ongoing ImmuneRACE study (first 160 participants) and from about 1,300 subjects provided by 6 global collaborators. The sample metadata nearly always contained a de-identified subject ID, COVID-19 status, age in years and sex. Where available, HLA class I and class II types were obtained from metadata supplied by the sample provider rather than from assay-based typing. What the research found in general, with its limitations: The quantity of clinical and demographic metadata differed by source and by participant and was supplied without curation.

On this clone: Its antigen is not yet known. No qualities accompany the bases; no much larger clone lies one base away.

TCRbeta CDR3 regions were amplified from genomic DNA using the immunoSEQ Assay, a bias-controlled multiplex PCR. On the authors' methods: The number of nucleated cells in each sample was estimated from the amplification of reference gene primers within the assay. To quantify the absolute abundance of each unique TCRbeta CDR3 rearrangement, sequence reads were collapsed and filtered. For each sample, productive Simpson clonality was calculated by taking the square root of Simpson's diversity index across productive rearrangements. The source is immuneACCESS, and TCRdb retained only in-frame sequences with V and J called. Part of the clones is not carried over; for the studies checked, unresolved V genes explain less than half of this, and the remainder is unexplained. The DNA was the basis for D and trimming; V, J and clone size are from that table. The sample contains roughly 80,000 clones, over 75% of them found a single time. The biggest ten clones account for roughly 5% of the sample.

The collaborating institutions used their own protocols to collect whole blood in K2EDTA tubes. For TCRbeta analysis, collaborators shipped samples as frozen whole blood, isolated PBMCs, or DNA extracted from either of those sample types. Inclusive of the bounding cysteine and phenylalanine, the CDR3 is 17 residues long. The DNA shown is the 51-base CDR3, in frame from base 1. V gives up 1 base and J gives up 6 bases, and the segment between their germline ends measures 19 bases. In the germline V gene, CDR1 corresponds to SGHNT and CDR2 to YENEEA. The sample consisted of peripheral blood. The V gene is TRBV11-3 and the J gene is TRBJ1-5; a confident D gene designation cannot be given. The TCR sequence derives from a middle-aged man with active COVID-19. The CDR3 is CASSLGFGYYNAQPQHF. The DNA sequence is TGTGCCAGCAGCTTAGGTTTTGGTTATTACAACGCTCAGCCCCAGCATTTT.